The 20 T cell receptor gamma chains in this list originate from one sample, sequenced in a study of gammadelta T cells in human blood. TCRdb reprocessed the RT-PCR reads through CATT. The sample lists 200 to 300 gamma-chain clones; roughly a tenth were seen once. Input material: non-Vgamma9Vdelta2 gamma-delta T cells from infant blood. These receptor sequences come from a human donor.

The sample holds a few counts of this clone. This likely came from a read error, as a far larger clone is one base away. The gene calls are TRGV4 and TRGJ1 or TRGJ2. V trimming: 0 bases; J trimming: 12 bases; junction bases outside the gene matches: 8. Germline-derived CDR1 and CDR2 are EGSTGY and YDSYTSSV. This CDR3 is built from 12 residues. CDR3 bases: TGTGCCACCTGGGATGGGCAGGGGGCGAAACTCTTT. It encodes CATWDGQGAKLF.

This clone is deemed large. V is TRGV5 and J is TRGJ1 or TRGJ2. CDR3 length equals 12 residues. Germline lookup yields CDR1 VINAFY and CDR2 YDVSNSKD. After removal of 0 bases from V and 6 bases from J, the junction contained 2 bases not matched to a gene. The CDR3: CATWDRPYKKLF. In nucleotides, the CDR3 is TGTGCCACCTGGGACAGGCCTTATAAGAAACTCTTT.

In its sample, this clone ranks as hyperexpanded. The sample contains more than one DNA sequence encoding this CDR3. The rearrangement links TRGV4 to TRGJ1 or TRGJ2. This CDR3 region has 11 residues. V shed 3 bases, J shed 4 bases, and the junction held 0 bases outside the gene matches. Germline CDR1 reads EGSTGY; CDR2 reads YDSYTSSV. CDR3 in amino acids: CATWDYYKKLF. CDR3 DNA sequence: TGTGCCACCTGGGATTATTATAAGAAACTCTTT.

This clone is hyperexpanded within its sample. This sample includes further DNA sequences coding for the same CDR3. The rearrangement uses TRGV5 and TRGJ1 or TRGJ2. This CDR3 has 12 residues. With V trimmed by 1 base and J by 7 bases, 4 bases remained unmatched. Per the germline V gene, CDR1 is VINAFY and CDR2 is YDVSNSKD. The CDR3 here is CATWDRDYKKLF. The CDR3 coding sequence is TGTGCCACCTGGGACAGAGACTATAAGAAACTCTTT.

The table lists this clone with a few counts. With only one base between it and a far larger clone, this is likely a read error. The rearrangement joins TRGV8 to TRGJ1 or TRGJ2. The germline V gene has CDR1 VENAVY and CDR2 YDSYNSRV. The CDR3 runs 12 residues. DNA for the CDR3: TGTGCTACCTGGGATCCCTATTATAAGAAACTCTTT. Translated, it gives CATWDPYYKKLF.

Concerning this clone itself: The translation of this DNA and the TCRdb protein of a much larger clone differ at residue 5, probably owing to a read error; the protein shown here is translated from the DNA. The chain links TRGV4 to TRGJ1 or TRGJ2. Germline V gene data show CDR1 as EGSTGY and CDR2 as YDSYTSSV. This CDR3 spans 10 amino acids. The CDR3: CATWGGKTVF. Written as DNA, the CDR3 is TGTGCCACCTGGGGTGGAAAAACGGTCTTT.

Notes on this clone: TCRdb's protein, taken from a much larger clone, differs from this DNA's translation at residue 3, likely owing to a read error; the protein displayed comes from the DNA. V usage is TRGV3 and J usage is TRGJ1 or TRGJ2. Germline values: CDR1 VTNTFY, CDR2 YDVSTARD (reference sequence). This CDR3 has 10 residues. Here the CDR3 DNA reads TGTGCCTCCTGGGACAGGGAGAAACTCTTT. Amino acid sequence: CASWDREKLF.

As for this clone: For this DNA, TCRdb reports the protein of a much larger clone, which diverges at residue 3, most likely from a read error; the protein presented here is translated directly from the DNA. The chain has TRGV9 and TRGJ1 or TRGJ2. The CDR3 is 11 residues long. Looked up from germline, CDR1 is GITISATS and CDR2 is ISYDGTV (reference sequence). The CDR3 here is CAVWEVREKLF. The CDR3 DNA follows: TGTGCCGTGTGGGAGGTCCGTGAGAAACTCTTT.

This clone is deemed large. The chain recombines TRGV3 with TRGJ1 or TRGJ2. With V trimmed by 0 bases and J by 0 bases, 2 bases remained unmatched. CDR1 VTNTFY and CDR2 YDVSTARD come from the germline V gene (reference sequence). This CDR3 region has 14 residues. CDR3 nucleotides: TGTGCCACCTGGGACAGGCCGAATTATTATAAGAAACTCTTT. This encodes CATWDRPNYYKKLF.

Note on this clone: A read error may be the cause here, since a much bigger clone is one base away. The chain joins TRGV9 to TRGJ1 or TRGJ2. This CDR3 is built from 11 residues. Trimming cost V 6 bases and J 8 bases; bases outside gene matches: 7. The germline CDR1 and CDR2 sequences are GITISATS and ISYDGTV (reference sequence). This CDR3 is CALWHWNKKLF. The CDR3, as DNA: TGTGCCTTGTGGCACTGGAATAAGAAACTCTTT.

In regard to this clone: Since a far larger clone is one base different, this is likely a read error. V gene TRGV2 combines with J gene TRGJ1 or TRGJ2. The germline CDR1 and CDR2 sequences are EGSNGY and YDSYNSKV. V shed 1 base and J 5 bases; nucleotides not matched to a gene: 5. The CDR3 extends over 13 amino acids. CDR3 protein: CATWDGQHYKKLF. The CDR3 DNA reads as TGTGCCACCTGGGACGGTCAACATTATAAGAAACTCTTT.

This clone is deemed large. The chain links TRGV2 to TRGJ1 or TRGJ2. CDR1 is EGSNGY and CDR2 is YDSYNSKV in the germline V gene. V gave up 4 bases and J gave up 8 bases; unmatched junction bases: 14. The CDR3 has 14 amino acids. In DNA form, the CDR3 reads TGTGCCACCTGGGAGGCTGTTTGGAAGGATAAGAAACTCTTT. Protein: CATWEAVWKDKKLF.

This clone was seen only a few times. The genes are TRGV2 and TRGJ1 or TRGJ2. V was pared by 0 bases and J by 4 bases, with 6 bases of the junction left unmatched. The CDR3 contains 14 residues. CDR1 and CDR2 from the germline V gene are EGSNGY and YDSYNSKV. The CDR3 DNA is TGTGCCACCTGGGACGGGCGGAGGTATTATAAGAAACTCTTT. Its translation: CATWDGRRYYKKLF.

This clone is labeled as large. V and J are TRGV4 and TRGJ1 or TRGJ2. Trimming took 0 bases from V and 5 from J; bases not matched to a gene: 7. Looked up from germline, CDR1 is EGSTGY and CDR2 is YDSYTSSV. CDR3 length: 14 amino acids. The CDR3 DNA follows: TGTGCCACCTGGGATGGGCAGTGGAATTATAAGAAACTCTTT. This codes for CATWDGQWNYKKLF.

By share of the sample, this clone is hyperexpanded. This rearrangement joins TRGV5 to TRGJ1 or TRGJ2. From germline, CDR1 is VINAFY and CDR2 YDVSNSKD. V lost 3 bases, J lost 6 bases, and 5 bases stayed unmatched. The CDR3 contains 12 residues. CDR3 sequence reads: CATWDGPYKKLF. The CDR3 DNA is TGTGCCACCTGGGACGGACCTTATAAGAAACTCTTT.

This clone is deemed large. The chain carries TRGV8 and TRGJ1 or TRGJ2. Trimming removed 4 bases from V and 9 bases from J; junction bases left unmatched: 6. CDR3 length: 11 residues. Per germline, CDR1 VENAVY and CDR2 YDSYNSRV. The CDR3 here is CATWESSKKLF. CDR3 DNA sequence: TGTGCCACCTGGGAGTCAAGTAAGAAACTCTTT.

This chain connects TRGV3 to TRGJ1 or TRGJ2. CDR1 is VTNTFY, CDR2 YDVSTARD, per germline (reference sequence). V lost 3 bases, J lost 2 bases, and 4 bases stayed unmatched. This CDR3 comprises 13 residues. CDR3 coding DNA: TGTGCCACCTGGGACTTTCATTATTATAAGAAACTCTTT. Its protein product is CATWDFHYYKKLF.

This clone occurred a few times. One base separates it from a far larger clone, so it is likely a read error. Other DNA sequences in the sample encode the same CDR3. The gene calls are TRGV9 and TRGJ1 or TRGJ2. The CDR3 totals 13 residues. Germline V gene lookup returns CDR1 GITISATS and CDR2 ISYDGTV (reference sequence). V lost 3 bases and J lost 6; bases outside the gene matches: 8. In DNA, the CDR3 is TGTGCCTTGTGGGAGTCACACCTTTATAAGAAACTCTTT. Amino acids: CALWESHLYKKLF.

This clone is hyperexpanded in the sample. The J gene is TRGJ1 or TRGJ2, the V gene TRGV2. The CDR3 has 13 amino acids. V trimming: 0 bases; J trimming: 5 bases; junction bases outside the gene matches: 4. Looked up from germline, CDR1 is EGSNGY and CDR2 is YDSYNSKV. CDR3 DNA sequence: TGTGCCACCTGGGACGGGCAACATTATAAGAAACTCTTT. Its protein product is CATWDGQHYKKLF.

This clone showed up just a few times. The protein recorded in TCRdb matches a much larger clone and deviates from this DNA's translation at residue 10, suggesting a read error; the protein here is obtained by translating the DNA. This chain connects TRGV8 to TRGJ1 or TRGJ2. CDR1 is VENAVY and CDR2 is YDSYNSRV in the germline V gene. The CDR3 runs 14 residues. CDR3 amino acids: CATWDRGLYFKKLF. As DNA, the CDR3 is TGTGCCACCTGGGATAGGGGCCTTTATTTTAAGAAACTCTTT.